The 29 T cell receptor beta chains below come from one sample, sequenced in a study of identical twins. TCRdb reprocessed the 5' RACE reads via MiXCR and lists one record per CDR3 protein. The sample lists about 220,000 distinct CDR3 sequences; 6% to 9% were seen once. These data were also reused for a study on yellow fever vaccine responses in identical twins.

Sequencing was carried out using memory (CD45RO+) T cells sorted from blood. All receptors come from a woman between 18 and 30 years old in good health.

This clonotype was recorded a few times. The rearrangement uses TRBV13 and TRBJ2-5, with D unclear. The CDR3 spans 13 residues. Looked up from germline, CDR1 is PRHDT and CDR2 is FYEKMQ (reference sequence). Trimming took off 4 bases at V and 5 bases at J, with 11 bases between the two ends. The DNA for the CDR3 is TGTGCCAGCAGCTCGCCCTTGGGGGAGACCCAGTACTTC. This encodes CASSSPLGETQYF.

This clonotype appeared a few times. The chain employs TRBV19 and TRBJ2-7, with D possibly being TRBD2 (6 bases). Trimming took off 6 bases at V and 0 bases at J, with 15 bases between the two ends. The CDR3 is made up of 15 amino acids. CDR1 and CDR2 from the germline V gene are LNHDA and SQIVND (reference sequence). The CDR3 DNA reads TGTGCCAGTAGAGACCGGGACGGGAGCTCCTACGAGCAGTACTTC. Amino acid sequence: CASRDRDGSSYEQYF.

This clonotype has ten or more counts. The chain employs TRBV4-3 and TRBJ2-2; D gene ambiguous. The CDR3 covers 14 residues. V lost 4 bases and J lost 0, with 6 bases in between. Germline CDR1 LGHNA, CDR2 YSLEER. Here the CDR3 reads CASSLGANTGELFF. CDR3 in DNA: TGCGCCAGCAGCCTAGGAGCGAACACCGGGGAGCTGTTTTTT.

This clonotype occurred many times. This chain uses TRBV2 with TRBJ2-5; 12 nucleotides match TRBD1. The CDR3 is 16 residues long. CDR1 and CDR2 (germline): SNHLY, FYNNEI. Trimming removed 7 bases from V and 5 bases from J; junction bases left unmatched: 11. The CDR3 DNA follows: TGTGCCAGCAACGTCCCGGGACAGGGGGCCCAGGAGACCCAGTACTTC. It codes for CASNVPGQGAQETQYF.

This clonotype was observed a handful of times. The V gene is TRBV5-1, the J gene TRBJ2-1; no clear D. CDR3 length: 12 amino acids. Between the trimmed V and J ends, which lost 0 bases and 9 bases, there was a span of 7 bases. In germline, CDR1 is SGHRS, CDR2 YFSETQ. The CDR3: CASSLELSEQFF. CDR3 sequence (DNA): TGCGCCAGCAGCTTGGAACTCAGTGAGCAGTTCTTC.

The sample holds a few counts of this clonotype. This sequence joins TRBV20-1 and TRBJ2-6; TRBD1 matches 7 bases. From germline, CDR1 is DFQATT and CDR2 SNEGSKA (reference sequence). J lost 1 base, V lost 6 bases, and 3 bases had no gene match. The CDR3 runs to 14 residues. Written as DNA, the CDR3 is TGCAGTGCCGAGGACAGGTCTGGGGCCAACGTCCTGACTTTC. Translation: CSAEDRSGANVLTF.

This rearrangement joins TRBV28 to TRBJ2-1, with 7 bases lining up with TRBD1. CDR3 length: 17 residues. Per the germline V gene, CDR1 is MDHEN and CDR2 is SYDVKM. V was clipped by 2 bases and J by 6 bases; unmatched bases: 13. The CDR3 coding sequence is TGTGCCAGCAGTTTAGTAGGGGGCGATGATCGGATCAATGAGCAGTTCTTC. It translates to CASSLVGGDDRINEQFF.

The V gene is TRBV5-1, the J gene TRBJ2-5, with a weak D call TRBD1 (6 bases). The V end lost 4 bases, the J end lost 1 base, and 14 bases lay between the germline ends. This CDR3 has 15 residues. Germline values: CDR1 SGHRS, CDR2 YFSETQ. The CDR3 DNA is TGCGCCAGCAGCACGACGGACAGTATCCAAGAGACCCAGTACTTC. Translating it yields CASSTTDSIQETQYF. Full variable domain (remainder filled in from reference TRBV5-1 and TRBJ2-5): KAGVTQTPRYLIKTRGQQVTLSCSPISGHRSVSWYQQTPGQGLQFLFEYFSETQRNKGNFPGRFSGRQFSNSRSEMNVSTLELGDSALYLCASSTTDSIQETQYFGPGTRLLVL.

The chain combines TRBV5-1 with TRBJ2-7; a possible D gene is TRBD1 (6 bases). The CDR3 has 14 amino acids. The V gene's germline CDR1 is SGHRS and CDR2 YFSETQ. Trimming pared 2 bases from V and 1 base from J, leaving 10 bases between. The CDR3 coding sequence is TGCGCCAGCAGCTTACAGGGAAGGTCCTACGAGCAGTACTTC. Its translation is CASSLQGRSYEQYF. The variable domain in full, with the rest retrieved from reference TRBV5-1 and TRBJ2-7, is KAGVTQTPRYLIKTRGQQVTLSCSPISGHRSVSWYQQTPGQGLQFLFEYFSETQRNKGNFPGRFSGRQFSNSRSEMNVSTLELGDSALYLCASSLQGRSYEQYFGPGTRLTVT.

The chain joins TRBV20-1 to TRBJ2-7; 7 nucleotides line up with TRBD1. This CDR3 comprises 14 residues. Germline CDR1 DFQATT, CDR2 SNEGSKA (reference sequence). With V trimmed by 4 bases and J by 1 base, 7 bases remained unmatched. CDR3 in amino acids: CSANPQGISYEQYF. In DNA, the CDR3 is TGCAGTGCTAATCCACAGGGGATATCCTACGAGCAGTACTTC.

This chain connects TRBV5-1 to TRBJ2-7; 9 positions agree with TRBD1. The CDR3 has 15 amino acids. Germline V lookup: CDR1 SGHRS, CDR2 YFSETQ. The V gene end was trimmed by 4 bases and the J gene end by 4 bases; junction bases not matched to a gene: 9. The CDR3 coding sequence is TGCGCCAGCAGCGATGGGACAGGGCTTAATTACGAGCAGTACTTC. This sequence encodes CASSDGTGLNYEQYF.

This clonotype was counted many times. This chain connects TRBV10-2 to TRBJ2-1; unclear D gene. The length of the CDR3 is 17 residues. Germline CDR1 is WSHSY and CDR2 is SAAADI. The germline V and J ends were trimmed by 4 bases and 0 bases, with 16 bases remaining between them. In nucleotides, the CDR3 is TGCGCCAGCAGTGGCGTAGAACCGCCGGGCTCCTACAATGAGCAGTTCTTC. This sequence encodes CASSGVEPPGSYNEQFF.

A few counts support this clonotype. This rearrangement joins TRBV6-6 to TRBJ1-1; D gene uncertain. Germline CDR1 MNHNY, CDR2 SVGAGI (reference sequence). The CDR3 is 13 residues long. V was shortened by 6 bases and J by 6 bases, with 14 bases between the two germline ends. CDR3 DNA: TGTGCCAGCAGGGACCCAACGAGGGCTGAAGCTTTCTTT. It is translated as CASRDPTRAEAFF.

The V and J genes are TRBV7-2 and TRBJ2-5; D gene ambiguous. The germline V and J ends were trimmed by 5 bases and 3 bases, with 7 bases remaining between them. Germline-derived CDR1 and CDR2 are SGHTA and FQGNSA. CDR3 size: 12 residues. This CDR3 reads CASSARKETQYF. CDR3 bases: TGTGCCAGCAGCGCTAGAAAAGAGACCCAGTACTTC.

The sample holds a few counts of this clonotype. The gene calls are TRBV2 and TRBJ2-2, with 7 bases that match TRBD2. J gave up 3 bases and V 5 bases, and 3 bases lay outside the gene matches. This CDR3 comprises 14 residues. Germline V CDR1 and CDR2: SNHLY, FYNNEI. CDR3 sequence reads: CASSWTRYTGELFF. CDR3 nucleotide sequence: TGTGCCAGCAGTTGGACTAGATACACCGGGGAGCTGTTTTTT.

This clonotype occurred many times. This chain connects TRBV3-1 to TRBJ2-3, with D perhaps matching TRBD2 (5 bases). CDR3 length: 14 amino acids. V lost 2 bases and J lost 3, with 9 bases in between. Germline assignment: CDR1 LGHDT and CDR2 YNNKEL (reference sequence). CDR3 sequence (DNA): TGTGCCAGCAGCCAAAGGAGGCAGACAGATACGCAGTATTTT. Its protein product is CASSQRRQTDTQYF.

This clonotype was detected many times. The V gene is TRBV5-5, the J gene TRBJ1-4, with D unclear. Trimming removed 4 bases from V and 8 bases from J, with 15 bases in between. Germline V CDR1 and CDR2: SGHKS, YYEKEE (reference sequence). This CDR3 is built from 14 residues. The DNA of the CDR3 is TGTGCCAGCAGCCCCCGCCCCACTTGGGAAAAACTGTTTTTT. It translates to CASSPRPTWEKLFF.

The CDR3 here is CASSFSGDFYEQYF. The DNA of the CDR3 is TGCGCCAGCAGCTTCTCGGGGGATTTCTACGAGCAGTACTTC. The chain has TRBV5-1 and TRBJ2-7, with D possibly being TRBD2 (6 bases). Trimming took 2 bases from V and 3 from J, leaving 12 bases between them. Germline assignment: CDR1 SGHRS and CDR2 YFSETQ. This CDR3 comprises 14 residues.

This clonotype was counted a few times. The chain joins TRBV5-5 to TRBJ2-1; D is possibly TRBD2 (5 bases). Germline assignment: CDR1 SGHKS and CDR2 YYEKEE (reference sequence). With 3 bases removed from V and 0 bases from J, the gap between germline ends came to 10 bases. The CDR3 length is 15 residues. The CDR3 loop is CASSSLGDSYNEQFF. The CDR3 nucleotides are TGTGCCAGCAGCTCACTAGGAGACTCCTACAATGAGCAGTTCTTC.

Turning to this clonotype: Since a much larger clone is just one base distant, this may be a read error. As the CDR3 is not closed by the conserved phenylalanine or tryptophan, this likely results from a read error. The chain employs TRBV3-1 and TRBJ2-5, with 8 bases that match TRBD2. V was pared by 3 bases and J by 10 bases, with 10 bases of the junction left unmatched. The CDR3 is 14 residues long. Germline V gives CDR1 LGHDT, CDR2 YNNKEL (reference sequence). CDR3 in DNA: TGTGCCAGCAGCCATTCGGGGGGGAGGCCGGACCAGTACTTA. Its protein is CASSHSGGRPDQYL.

The chain uses TRBV29-1 and TRBJ1-3, with 7 bases lining up with TRBD1. CDR3 length: 13 amino acids. Germline-derived CDR1 and CDR2 are SQVTM and ANQGSEA. Losses at the gene ends were 5 bases for V and 5 bases for J; bases not matched to a gene: 6. DNA of the CDR3: TGCAGCGTTAATGACAGGGCCAGAAACACCATATATTTT. Translating gives CSVNDRARNTIYF.

J is TRBJ2-2 and V is TRBV6-1, with TRBD2 matching over 7 bases. V dropped 7 bases and J dropped 3; count of bases not matched to a gene: 2. The V gene's germline CDR1 is MNHNS and CDR2 SASEGT. The CDR3 runs 13 residues. CDR3 DNA sequence: TGTGCCAGCACAGGGAGGGACACCGGGGAGCTGTTTTTT. Translating it yields CASTGRDTGELFF.

This clonotype was seen only once. This chain connects TRBV13 to TRBJ2-5; 8 positions match TRBD2. The CDR3 totals 15 residues. The J segment lost 3 bases and the V segment lost 0 bases, leaving 3 bases of the junction unmatched. Germline assignment: CDR1 PRHDT and CDR2 FYEKMQ (reference sequence). The DNA of the CDR3 is TGTGCCAGCAGCTTAGGTTCCGGGAGGGAAGAGACCCAGTACTTC. It yields the protein CASSLGSGREETQYF.

The CDR3 sequence is CASSPTEETQYF. In DNA form, the CDR3 reads TGTGCCAGCTCACCGACAGAAGAGACCCAGTACTTC. The V call is TRBV18, the J call TRBJ2-5; maybe TRBD1 (5 bases). V dropped 3 bases and J dropped 3 bases, with 5 bases sitting between them. Looked up from germline, CDR1 is KGHSH and CDR2 is LQKENI. The CDR3 spans 12 residues.

There are a few counts of this clonotype. This sequence joins TRBV10-3 and TRBJ2-3, with TRBD2 matching 8 bases. CDR3 length equals 14 residues. Germline loops: CDR1 ENHRY, CDR2 SYGVKD. J was trimmed by 4 bases and V by 6 bases; bases with no gene match: 6. The CDR3 DNA reads TGTGCCATCAGCGCTGCGGGGGGATCAGATACGCAGTATTTT. Translated: CAISAAGGSDTQYF.

This clonotype was detected a few times. The CDR3 here is CASSFLQGADTIYF. The CDR3 DNA follows: TGTGCCAGCAGCTTTTTACAGGGAGCGGACACCATATATTTT. The V and J genes are TRBV7-2 and TRBJ1-3; tentatively, D is TRBD1 (6 bases). Germline V gene lookup returns CDR1 SGHTA and CDR2 FQGNSA. The CDR3 runs to 14 residues. The V gene lost 3 bases and the J gene lost 8 bases, with 14 bases spanning the gap.

This clonotype showed up just a few times. The V call is TRBV11-2, the J call TRBJ2-5; D might be TRBD1 or TRBD2, each matching 5 bases. Between the trimmed V and J ends, which lost 4 bases and 4 bases, there was a span of 16 bases. The CDR3 is 15 amino acids. CDR1 is SGHAT and CDR2 is FQNNGV in the germline V gene. The CDR3 coding sequence is TGTGCCAGCAGCTCAGACAGCCAGGCGGGAGAGACCCAGTACTTC. Its protein is CASSSDSQAGETQYF. Full variable domain (remainder filled in from reference TRBV11-2 and TRBJ2-5): EAGVAQSPRYKIIEKRQSVAFWCNPISGHATLYWYQQILGQGPKLLIQFQNNGVVDDSQLPKDRFSAERLKGVDSTLKIQPAKLEDSAVYLCASSSDSQAGETQYFGPGTRLLVL.

This chain joins TRBV15 and TRBJ2-3, with 14 bases that match TRBD2. The CDR3 totals 19 residues. Germline values: CDR1 LNHNV, CDR2 YYDKDF (reference sequence). Trimming removed 1 base from V and 1 base from J; junction bases left unmatched: 7. The CDR3 region is CATSRVRGTSGGRTDTQYF. CDR3 coding DNA: TGTGCCACCAGCAGAGTACGGGGGACTAGCGGGGGACGCACAGATACGCAGTATTTT.

V is TRBV9 and J is TRBJ2-1; 9 positions match TRBD1. This CDR3 has 16 amino acids. CDR1 is SGDLS, CDR2 YYNGEE, per germline. Losses at the gene ends were 3 bases for V and 6 bases for J; bases not matched to a gene: 10. CDR3 region: CASSAEGQGRANEQFF. CDR3 nucleotide sequence: TGTGCCAGCAGCGCGGAGGGACAGGGTAGAGCCAATGAGCAGTTCTTC. The variable domain in full, with the rest retrieved from reference TRBV9 and TRBJ2-1, is DSGVTQTPKHLITATGQRVTLRCSPRSGDLSVYWYQQSLDQGLQFLIQYYNGEERAKGNILERFSAQQFPDLHSELNLSSLELGDSALYFCASSAEGQGRANEQFFGPGTRLTVL.